Listed below are T cell receptor beta chains from one sample, sequenced in a study of T-cell reconstitution after alpha-beta-depleted transplantation in children. Using its own MiXCR run on the PCR reads, TCRdb lists one record per CDR3 protein. Among some 830,000 distinct CDR3 sequences listed, 16% were seen once. Specimen: PBMCs, mostly from graft donor cells, collected 360 days after TCRalphabeta/CD19-depleted stem cell transplant. These TCRs come from a male patient younger than 18 who had a stem cell transplant for acute lymphoblastic leukemia, so the T cells may come from the graft donor. Each CDR3 is given with its conserved first and last residue. A D gene is named only where the DNA matches it firmly. For some rows the clone size is stated as once, few or many, or as a class when expanded; others skip it.

clone_size,j_call,v_call,d_call,cdr3_nt,cdr3_aa
NA,TRBJ2-1,TRBV7-8,NA,TGTGCCAGCAGTCGGGGGTCCATCTCCTACAATGAGCAGTTCTTC,CASSRGSISYNEQFF
few,TRBJ2-3,TRBV7-9,NA,TGTGCCAGCAGCTTAGGTTGGACCACCACCACAGATACGCAGTATTTT,CASSLGWTTTTDTQYF
NA,TRBJ2-4,TRBV12-3/TRBV12-4,NA,TGTGCCAGCAGTTTATTCGGGGACATTCAGTACTTC,CASSLFGDIQYF
NA,TRBJ2-1,TRBV19,NA,TGTGCCAGTAGTATTTTCTTTTACAATGAGCAGTTCTTC,CASSIFFYNEQFF
few,TRBJ2-1,TRBV12-3/TRBV12-4,NA,TGTGCCAGCAGTTACGGATTCAGCGGATACAATGAGCAGTTCTTC,CASSYGFSGYNEQFF
many,TRBJ2-1,TRBV5-1,NA,TGCGCCAGCAGCTTGGGAGGGTGGAATGAGCAGTTCTTC,CASSLGGWNEQFF
few,TRBJ1-2,TRBV5-1,NA,TGCGCCAGCAGCTTGGAAACAGGGCTTAACTATGGCTACACCTTC,CASSLETGLNYGYTF
few,TRBJ2-3,TRBV7-6,TRBD2,TGTGCCAGCAGCTTATTGGCGGGAGCCCGAACAGATGCGCAGTATTTT,CASSLLAGARTDAQYF
NA,TRBJ1-1,TRBV4-2,NA,TGTGCCAGCAGCCAAGAAGGTGTGGACTACTTT,CASSQEGVDYF
NA,TRBJ2-3,TRBV5-1,NA,TGCGCCAGCAGCCACTCCGTGAGGGATACGCAGTATTTT,CASSHSVRDTQYF
NA,TRBJ2-5,TRBV7-9,TRBD2,TGTGCCAGCAGCACGACTAGCGGGAGGCACCAAGAGACCCAGTACTTC,CASSTTSGRHQETQYF
many,TRBJ2-5,TRBV20-1,NA,TGCAGTGCTAGAGATCTATGGGACAACCAAGAGACCCAGTACTTC,CSARDLWDNQETQYF
NA,TRBJ1-3,TRBV3-1,NA,TGTGCCAGCAGCCAAGATCGTTCAGGGCGAGCAAACACCATATATTTT,CASSQDRSGRANTIYF
few,TRBJ2-2,TRBV25-1,NA,TGTGCCAGCAGTGAATTGCCTAGCTGGGCCGGGGAGCTGTTTTTT,CASSELPSWAGELFF
NA,TRBJ2-5,TRBV5-1,NA,TGCGCCAGCAGTTTTCATGGACCCAACGCTGGGGGGACCCAGTACTTC,CASSFHGPNAGGTQYF
few,TRBJ2-3,TRBV12-3/TRBV12-4,NA,TGTGCCAGCAGTTTAGACAGGAGCCCCACAGATACGCAGTATTTT,CASSLDRSPTDTQYF
few,TRBJ2-1,TRBV12-3/TRBV12-4,NA,TGTGCCAGCAGTTTCGCTCCGTGGCGGAGCTCCTACAATGAGCAGTTCTTC,CASSFAPWRSSYNEQFF
few,TRBJ2-7,TRBV12-3/TRBV12-4,NA,TGTGCCAGCAGTGGCCTCGGCCCCAAGGGCTACGAGCAGTACTTC,CASSGLGPKGYEQYF
NA,TRBJ2-3,TRBV6-1,TRBD2,TGTGCCAGCAGCCTGACTAGCGGCTTAGGGGATACGCAGTATTTT,CASSLTSGLGDTQYF
NA,TRBJ1-1,TRBV30,NA,TGTGCCTCGGACCTAGCCGGGACACCGAATTTTTTGAACACTGAAGCTTTCTTT,CASDLAGTPNFLNTEAFF
many,TRBJ2-1,TRBV12-3/TRBV12-4,TRBD2,TGTGCCAGCAGTTTTACTAGCGGGTTCTCCTACAATGAGCAGTTCTTC,CASSFTSGFSYNEQFF
few,TRBJ2-7,TRBV6-1,NA,TGTGCCTCCCTCAGCGGGCAGGGCGACTCCTACGAGCAGTACTTC,CASLSGQGDSYEQYF
NA,TRBJ2-3,TRBV10-1,TRBD2,TGCGCCAGCAGTGCTCGGACTAGCGGGAGTGATACGCAGTATTTT,CASSARTSGSDTQYF
few,TRBJ2-2,TRBV11-2,TRBD1,TGTGCCAGCAGCTTAGATCAGGGGGCCGGGGAGCTGTTTTTT,CASSLDQGAGELFF
NA,TRBJ2-7,TRBV7-9,NA,TGTGCCAGCAGTATTAAGGTCGCGCGAGAGCAGTACTTC,CASSIKVAREQYF
NA,TRBJ1-2,TRBV10-3,NA,TGTGCCATCAGTGAGTCGATGACCACGAGCCTTGGCTACACCTTC,CAISESMTTSLGYTF
NA,TRBJ1-6,TRBV4-1,TRBD1,TGCGCCAGCAGTCGGACAGGGGATGATCCGAGGTGGAATTCACCCCTCCACTTT,CASSRTGDDPRWNSPLHF
NA,TRBJ2-3,TRBV11-2,NA,TGTGCCAGCAGCGCGACTAGACCCACAGATACGCAGTATTTT,CASSATRPTDTQYF
few,TRBJ2-1,TRBV24-1,TRBD2,TGTGCCACCAAGGCTAGCGGGAGGTCGCCGGGATTCAATGAGCAGTTCTTC,CATKASGRSPGFNEQFF
NA,TRBJ2-7,TRBV11-2,NA,TGTGCCAGCAGCTTAGATTGGCTCCTCGGAGCCTACGAGCAGTACTTC,CASSLDWLLGAYEQYF
few,TRBJ2-7,TRBV4-2,NA,TGTGCCAGCAGCCCAGCTACCGGGACGGGGGTCTACGAGCAGTACTTC,CASSPATGTGVYEQYF
NA,TRBJ2-3,TRBV5-1,NA,TGCGCCAGCAGCTCCGACGGACGCACAGATACGCAGTATTTT,CASSSDGRTDTQYF
many,TRBJ2-2,TRBV20-1,TRBD2,TGCAGTGCCCCGACTAGCGGCAACACCGGGGAGCTGTTTTTT,CSAPTSGNTGELFF
few,TRBJ2-7,TRBV20-1,NA,TGCAGTGCTAGGCGGGCCTCCGACAGCCTCTCCTACGAGCAGTACTTC,CSARRASDSLSYEQYF
NA,TRBJ2-7,TRBV20-1,TRBD2,TGCAGTGCCACGCGTAGCGGGGACGAGCAGTACTTC,CSATRSGDEQYF
few,TRBJ2-4,TRBV11-2,NA,TGTGCCAGCAGCTTACTTCCCAGAGCCAAAAACATTCAGTACTTC,CASSLLPRAKNIQYF
NA,TRBJ2-1,TRBV2,NA,TGTGCCAGCAAGGGGCCAGCTGGGGACAATGAGCAGTTCTTC,CASKGPAGDNEQFF
NA,TRBJ2-3,TRBV12-3/TRBV12-4,TRBD2,TGTGCCAGCAGTTTACGGACTAGCGGGATGCTTGCAGATACGCAGTATTTT,CASSLRTSGMLADTQYF